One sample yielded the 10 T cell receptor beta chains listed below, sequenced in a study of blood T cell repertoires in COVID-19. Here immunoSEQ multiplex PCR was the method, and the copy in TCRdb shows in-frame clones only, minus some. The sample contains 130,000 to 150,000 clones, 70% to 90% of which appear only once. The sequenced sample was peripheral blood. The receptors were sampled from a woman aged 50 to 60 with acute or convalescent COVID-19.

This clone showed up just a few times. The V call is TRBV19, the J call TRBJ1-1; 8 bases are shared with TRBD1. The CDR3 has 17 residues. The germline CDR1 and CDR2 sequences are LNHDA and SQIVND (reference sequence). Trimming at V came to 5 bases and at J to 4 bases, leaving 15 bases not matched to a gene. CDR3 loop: CASSLRTTGDEITEAFF. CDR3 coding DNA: TGTGCCAGTAGTCTCCGCACGACAGGGGACGAGATCACTGAAGCTTTCTTT.

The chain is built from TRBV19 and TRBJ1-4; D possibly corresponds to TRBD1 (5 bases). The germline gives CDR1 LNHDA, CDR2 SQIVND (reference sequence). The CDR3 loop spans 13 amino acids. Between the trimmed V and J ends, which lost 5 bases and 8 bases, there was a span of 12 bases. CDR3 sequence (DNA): TGTGCCAGTAGTTGGCAGGGATTCGAAAAACTGTTTTTT. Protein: CASSWQGFEKLFF.

This CDR3 is CSDYPGTGVNEQFF. The CDR3 coding sequence is TGCAGCGACTACCCCGGGACAGGGGTCAATGAGCAGTTCTTC. The chain carries TRBV29-1 and TRBJ2-1; 10 nucleotides agree with TRBD1. This CDR3 contains 14 residues. The V gene end was trimmed by 7 bases and the J gene end by 6 bases; junction bases not matched to a gene: 9. Germline lookup yields CDR1 SQVTM and CDR2 ANQGSEA.

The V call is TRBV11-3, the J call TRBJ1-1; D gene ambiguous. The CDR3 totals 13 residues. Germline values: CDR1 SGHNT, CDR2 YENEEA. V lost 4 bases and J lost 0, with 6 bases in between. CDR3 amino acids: CASSSELNTEAFF. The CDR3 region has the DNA TGTGCCAGCAGCTCGGAGTTGAACACTGAAGCTTTCTTT.

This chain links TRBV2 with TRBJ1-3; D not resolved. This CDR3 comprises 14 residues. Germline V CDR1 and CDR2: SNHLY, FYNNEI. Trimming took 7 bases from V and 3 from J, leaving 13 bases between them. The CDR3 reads CASTLRRVGNTIYF. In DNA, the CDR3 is TGTGCCAGCACCTTAAGGAGGGTTGGAAACACCATATATTTT.

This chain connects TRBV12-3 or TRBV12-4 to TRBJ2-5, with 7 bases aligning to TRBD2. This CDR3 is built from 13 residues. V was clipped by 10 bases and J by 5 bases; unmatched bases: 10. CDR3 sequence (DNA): TGTGCCACCGGGGGGAGGGGCCATGAGACCCAGTACTTC. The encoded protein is CATGGRGHETQYF.

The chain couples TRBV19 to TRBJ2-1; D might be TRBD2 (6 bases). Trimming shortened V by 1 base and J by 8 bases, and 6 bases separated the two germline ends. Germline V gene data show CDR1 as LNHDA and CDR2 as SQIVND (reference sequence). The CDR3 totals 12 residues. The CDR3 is CASSIGDYEQFF. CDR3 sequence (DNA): TGTGCCAGTAGTATAGGGGACTATGAGCAGTTCTTC. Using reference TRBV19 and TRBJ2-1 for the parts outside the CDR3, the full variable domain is DGGITQSPKYLFRKEGQNVTLSCEQNLNHDAMYWYRQDPGQGLRLIYYSQIVNDFQKGDIAEGYSVSREKKESFPLTVTSAQKNPTAFYLCASSIGDYEQFFGPGTRLTVL.

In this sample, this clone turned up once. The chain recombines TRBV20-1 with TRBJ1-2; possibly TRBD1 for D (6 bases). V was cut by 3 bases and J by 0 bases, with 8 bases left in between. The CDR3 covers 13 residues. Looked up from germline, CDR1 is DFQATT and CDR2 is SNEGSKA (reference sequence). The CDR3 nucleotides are TGCAGTGCTAGTGGGACATCTAACTATGGCTACACCTTC. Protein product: CSASGTSNYGYTF.

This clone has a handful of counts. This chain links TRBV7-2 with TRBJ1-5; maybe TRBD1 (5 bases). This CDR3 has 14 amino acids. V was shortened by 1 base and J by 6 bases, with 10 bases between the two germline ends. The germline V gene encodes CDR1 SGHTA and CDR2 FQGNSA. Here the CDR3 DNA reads TGTGCCAGCAGCTTAGTGACAGTTGGTCAGCCCCAGCATTTT. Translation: CASSLVTVGQPQHF.

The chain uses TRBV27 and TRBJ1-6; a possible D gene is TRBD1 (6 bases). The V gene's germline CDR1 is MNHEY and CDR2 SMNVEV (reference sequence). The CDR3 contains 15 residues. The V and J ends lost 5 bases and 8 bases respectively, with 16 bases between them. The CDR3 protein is CASSPKTGSYSPLHF. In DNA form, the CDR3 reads TGTGCCAGCAGTCCCAAAACAGGGTCCTATTCACCCCTCCACTTT.